The entry that follows covers one TCR beta chain sequence. Antigen: not known. The V end was cut by 7 bases, the J end by 3 bases, with 13 bases between. CDR3 length equals 14 residues. The germline CDR1 and CDR2 sequences are SGHVT and SQSDAQ. Clones were read by immunoSEQ multiplex PCR, and TCRdb kept only the in-frame ones, dropping some. The sample holds about 15,000 clones, about 75% seen once. The record originates from a study of tumor-infiltrating lymphocytes in localized non-small cell lung cancer. Findings and limits, study-wide: Different pieces of the same tissue were used for each assay.

The sequenced sample was lung tumor tissue. The V gene is TRBV7-4, the J gene TRBJ1-5; D perhaps matches TRBD1 (6 bases). This clonotype was sampled from a human donor with non-small cell lung cancer. CDR3 amino acids: CASTQWGLNQPQHF. CDR3 sequence (DNA): TGTGCCAGCACCCAGTGGGGGCTCAATCAGCCCCAGCATTTT.